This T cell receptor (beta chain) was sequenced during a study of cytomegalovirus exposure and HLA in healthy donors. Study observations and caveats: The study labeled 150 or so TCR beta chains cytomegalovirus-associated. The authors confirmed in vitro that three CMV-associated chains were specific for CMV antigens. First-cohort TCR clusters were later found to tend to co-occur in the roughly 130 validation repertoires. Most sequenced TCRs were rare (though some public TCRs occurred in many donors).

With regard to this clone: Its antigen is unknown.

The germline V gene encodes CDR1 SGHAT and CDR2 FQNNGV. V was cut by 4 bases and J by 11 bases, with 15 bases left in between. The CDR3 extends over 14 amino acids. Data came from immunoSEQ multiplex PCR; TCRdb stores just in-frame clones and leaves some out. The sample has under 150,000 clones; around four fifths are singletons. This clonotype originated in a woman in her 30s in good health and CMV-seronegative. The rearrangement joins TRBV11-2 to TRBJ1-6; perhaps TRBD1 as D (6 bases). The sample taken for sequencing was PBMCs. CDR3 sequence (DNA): TGTGCCAGCAGCTCAGAGACAGGATATACACCCCTCCACTTT. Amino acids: CASSSETGYTPLHF.